This T cell receptor beta chain was documented in a study of beta chain features in type 1 diabetes. Study-level information: Patients shared similar age, gender and cell yields with healthy donors.

Germline CDR1 and CDR2: LNHDA and SQIVND (reference sequence). V was trimmed by 3 bases and J by 6 bases, leaving 9 bases between them. The CDR3 runs to 13 residues. Without exception, sorted populations had purity beyond 95%. Study observations and caveats: Among patients with Type 1 diabetes, TCRB CDR3s were moderately but significantly shorter in every one of the four CD4+ subsets. VDJ junctions sequenced from type 1 diabetes patients showed fewer insertions and more deletions.

The entirety of the isolated RNA underwent reverse transcription, so expressed TCRB transcripts were sequenced. Method: immunoSEQ multiplex PCR; TCRdb's copy keeps in-frame clones and lacks some. The sample yields about 650,000 clones, around an eighth seen once. Of note for this clone: Its antigen is not identified.

This receptor was taken from a man in his thirties or forties with type 1 diabetes. Sequencing used naive CD4+ T cells from blood. This rearrangement joins TRBV19 to TRBJ1-5; perhaps TRBD1 as D (5 bases). The chain's CDR3 is CASSMGGTQPQHF. As DNA, the CDR3 is TGTGCCAGTAGTATGGGAGGGACTCAGCCCCAGCATTTT.